What follows are 18 T cell receptor beta chains derived from one specimen sequenced in a study of neoadjuvant nivolumab and ipilimumab in lung cancer. The data were produced by immunoSEQ multiplex PCR, yet TCRdb's version contains in-frame clones alone and is incomplete. The sample carries 6,500 to 8,500 clones, around 83% recorded once. The material was tumor tissue, obtained after neoadjuvant nivolumab, alone or with ipilimumab, at or shortly before surgery. The receptors derive from an adult with non-small cell lung cancer.

V usage is TRBV19 and J usage is TRBJ1-5; D is undetermined. CDR1 and CDR2 (germline): LNHDA, SQIVND (reference sequence). Trimming removed 4 bases from V and 0 bases from J, with 4 bases in between. The CDR3 loop spans 13 amino acids. As DNA, the CDR3 is TGTGCCAGTAGTACGGTTAGCAATCAGCCCCAGCATTTT. Translation gives CASSTVSNQPQHF.

The V call is TRBV30, the J call TRBJ1-5; D ambiguous. The CDR3 is 13 amino acids. V lost 1 base, J lost 10 bases, and 14 bases lay in between. CDR1 and CDR2 (germline): GTSNPN, SVGIG (reference sequence). The CDR3 spells CAWSGADLQPQHF. For the CDR3, the DNA is TGTGCCTGGAGTGGTGCGGATCTCCAACCCCAGCATTTT. Full variable domain (missing parts from reference TRBV30 and TRBJ1-5): SQTIHQWPATLVQPVGSPLSLECTVEGTSNPNLYWYRQAAGRGLQLLFYSVGIGQISSEVPQNLSASRPQDRQFILSSKKLLLSDSGFYLCAWSGADLQPQHFGDGTRLSIL.

This clone was detected only once. J is TRBJ2-2 and V is TRBV5-1; 7 bases align to TRBD1. CDR1 SGHRS and CDR2 YFSETQ come from the germline V gene. The CDR3 contains 16 residues. The trim removed 2 bases at V and 4 bases at J, leaving 8 bases unmatched. In DNA form, the CDR3 reads TGCGCCAGCAGCTTTGGAAGGGGGCAAGGCACCGGGGAGCTGTTTTTT. It codes for CASSFGRGQGTGELFF.

V gene TRBV12-1 combines with J gene TRBJ2-5; TRBD2 reflects the table's D call only, with no check against the DNA. TRBV12-1 is a known pseudogene. This CDR3 comprises 18 residues. Here the CDR3 DNA reads TGTGCCAGCAGCTTTGCGCCCGGACTCCCCAACCAACAAGAGACCCAGTACTTC. This translates into CASSFAPGLPNQQETQYF.

This sequence joins TRBV5-5 and TRBJ1-1; TRBD1 might be the D (6 bases). The CDR3 has 14 amino acids. The V end was cut by 0 bases, the J end by 4 bases, with 10 bases between. Germline lookup yields CDR1 SGHKS and CDR2 YYEKEE (reference sequence). The CDR3 nucleotides are TGTGCCAGCAGCTTGGTTGGAGGGGGCACTGAAGCTTTCTTT. It codes for CASSLVGGGTEAFF.

This clone has a single count. The rearrangement uses TRBV5-5 and TRBJ2-5; 9 bases align to TRBD2. The V segment lost 2 bases and the J segment 2 bases; nucleotides outside the gene matches: 4. The germline gives CDR1 SGHKS, CDR2 YYEKEE (reference sequence). The CDR3 contains 15 residues. CDR3 sequence (DNA): TGTGCCAGCAGCTTTAGCGGGAGCCCTCAAGAGACCCAGTACTTC. Translated: CASSFSGSPQETQYF.

In DNA, the CDR3 is TGTGCCAGCGAAGGACCGTTCAACTATGGCTACACCTTC. Its translation is CASEGPFNYGYTF. The chain is built from TRBV19 and TRBJ1-2; D remains ambiguous. From germline, CDR1 is LNHDA and CDR2 SQIVND (reference sequence). The length of the CDR3 is 13 residues. V was cut by 9 bases and J by 2 bases, with 13 bases left in between.

This clone was observed once. This chain links TRBV6-5 with TRBJ2-7; 9 nucleotides match TRBD2. The CDR3 contains 15 residues. Looked up from germline, CDR1 is MNHEY and CDR2 is SVGAGI. The V and J ends lost 0 bases and 6 bases, in that order; junction bases with no gene match: 6. The CDR3 reads CASSYSSGGPVEQYF. The DNA of the CDR3 is TGTGCCAGCAGTTACTCGAGCGGGGGGCCAGTCGAGCAGTACTTC.

The chain couples TRBV5-1 to TRBJ2-2; perhaps TRBD1 as D (6 bases). V gave up 6 bases and J gave up 5 bases, with 17 bases separating them. Germline V CDR1 and CDR2: SGHRS, YFSETQ. CDR3 length equals 15 residues. Here the CDR3 reads CASKTGFAITGELFF. The CDR3 DNA is TGCGCCAGCAAAACAGGGTTCGCGATTACCGGGGAGCTGTTTTTT.

The chain employs TRBV5-4 and TRBJ2-7; D uncertain. V lost 0 bases, J lost 0 bases, and 7 bases lay in between. The CDR3 sequence is 14 residues long. Germline V gene lookup returns CDR1 SGHNT and CDR2 YYREEE (reference sequence). The CDR3 region has the DNA TGTGCCAGCAGCTTGGGCTACAACTCCTACGAGCAGTACTTC. Residues: CASSLGYNSYEQYF.

This clone turned up a few times. The genes are TRBV13 and TRBJ2-7; 8 bases match TRBD2. The V and J ends lost 6 bases and 3 bases, in that order; junction bases with no gene match: 10. This CDR3 spans 15 amino acids. CDR1 is PRHDT, CDR2 FYEKMQ, per germline (reference sequence). The CDR3 is CASSNTGTSDYEQYF. Written as DNA, the CDR3 is TGTGCCAGCAGTAATACCGGGACTAGTGACTACGAGCAGTACTTC.

The gene calls are TRBV18 and TRBJ2-2; the D gene is possibly TRBD2 (5 bases). In germline, CDR1 is KGHSH, CDR2 LQKENI. The CDR3 contains 14 residues. V was cut by 3 bases and J by 5 bases, with 10 bases left in between. The CDR3 loop reads CASSPDWITGELFF. In DNA form, the CDR3 reads TGTGCCAGCTCACCGGACTGGATTACCGGGGAGCTGTTTTTT.

The chain recombines TRBV30 with TRBJ1-2; D gene unclear. With 5 bases removed from V and 7 bases from J, the gap between germline ends came to 26 bases. CDR3 length equals 16 residues. In germline, CDR1 is GTSNPN, CDR2 SVGIG (reference sequence). In nucleotides, the CDR3 is TGTGCCTGGGGCCCGCCCGCCACGAGAGGTGGAAGTGGCTACACCTTC. It is translated as CAWGPPATRGGSGYTF.

The chain combines TRBV4-2 with TRBJ1-2; D gene uncertain. Looked up from germline, CDR1 is LGHNA and CDR2 is YNFKEQ. V was cut by 0 bases and J by 5 bases, with 16 bases left in between. This CDR3 has 16 amino acids. The CDR3 here is CASSQDRWLTGYGYTF. In DNA, the CDR3 is TGTGCCAGCAGCCAAGATCGGTGGTTGACCGGTTATGGCTACACCTTC.

The chain is built from TRBV25-1 and TRBJ2-7; D ambiguous. The CDR3 loop spans 16 amino acids. Trimming removed 3 bases from V and 0 bases from J, with 15 bases in between. CDR1 is MGHDK and CDR2 is SYGVNS in the germline V gene. The CDR3 loop reads CASSEYKGMSSYEQYF. The CDR3 DNA is TGTGCCAGCAGTGAGTATAAGGGTATGAGCTCCTACGAGCAGTACTTC.

V usage is TRBV4-2 and J usage is TRBJ2-2, with 9 bases lining up with TRBD2. CDR1 is LGHNA and CDR2 is YNFKEQ in the germline V gene. J gave up 0 bases and V 4 bases, and 12 bases lay outside the gene matches. This CDR3 has 19 residues. The DNA for the CDR3 is TGTGCCAGCAGCCTCGACCCTATAGCGGGGGCAGCGAACACCGGGGAGCTGTTTTTT. Its translation is CASSLDPIAGAANTGELFF.

This clone was recorded a few times. V usage is TRBV10-2 and J usage is TRBJ1-6; TRBD1 is a possible D gene (6 bases). There are 14 residues in the CDR3. The ends were cut back, 6 bases at V and 7 bases at J, with 13 bases in the middle. CDR1 is WSHSY and CDR2 is SAAADI in the germline V gene. CDR3 amino acids: CASRTDRDNSPLHF. CDR3 in DNA: TGCGCCAGCAGAACGGACAGAGACAATTCACCCCTCCACTTT.

The CDR3 DNA sequence: TGTGCCAGCAGTTTATCCGGGACAGGGGGAAACACCATATATTTT. Amino acids: CASSLSGTGGNTIYF. The chain has TRBV28 and TRBJ1-3; 9 positions agree with TRBD1. The trim removed 1 base at V and 4 bases at J, leaving 2 bases unmatched. The CDR3 is 15 amino acids. Germline CDR1 and CDR2: MDHEN and SYDVKM.